Many counts were recorded for the clone carrying this T cell receptor beta chain. Antigen: not known. This entry is derived from a study of T-cell reconstitution after alpha-beta-depleted transplantation in children. As it was prepared, the TCRbeta library received unique molecular identifiers. Using its own MiXCR run on the PCR reads, TCRdb lists one record per CDR3 protein. The sample lists tens of thousands of distinct CDR3 sequences, about a sixth occurring once. Study outcomes and limitations: Newly produced T cells mostly provided counts and TCRbeta diversity after one year, as hyperexpanded clones declined. Reported findings indicate that, about two months after transplant, alpha-beta T cells came from several hundred expanded clones, which were derived from non-depleted graft cells. Surviving recipient cells, namely T cells and thymic progenitors, were the source of high day-60 TCRbeta diversity in some patients.

CDR1 and CDR2 from the germline V gene are SGHRS and YFSETQ. Trimming cost V 0 bases and J 4 bases, with 13 bases left between them. The CDR3 is 15 residues long. The sequencing used PBMCs, mostly from graft donor cells, collected 180 days after TCRalphabeta/CD19-depleted stem cell transplant. V usage is TRBV5-1 and J usage is TRBJ1-2, with D hard to call. The sequence derives from a male patient aged 2 to 9 who had a stem cell transplant for acute lymphoblastic leukemia, so the T cells may come from the graft donor. The CDR3 nucleotides are TGCGCCAGCAGCTTGGCCCAGCCGAGGAGCTATGGCTACACCTTC. It translates to CASSLAQPRSYGYTF. The whole variable domain, filled in from reference TRBV5-1 and TRBJ1-2, reads KAGVTQTPRYLIKTRGQQVTLSCSPISGHRSVSWYQQTPGQGLQFLFEYFSETQRNKGNFPGRFSGRQFSNSRSEMNVSTLELGDSALYLCASSLAQPRSYGYTFGSGTRLTVV.